The rows below give T cell receptor beta chains drawn from one sample of a study of blood T cell repertoires in COVID-19. Profiled with immunoSEQ multiplex PCR; TCRdb holds only in-frame clones, not every one. Of some 120,000 clones detected, more than 75% appear once; the ten largest clones hold 6.5% to 9%. Sample: peripheral blood. The receptors come from a man between 50 and 59 years old with acute or convalescent COVID-19. The CDR3 runs from the conserved cysteine through the conserved F or W.

>TRBV9
CASSVGEDSPGANVLTF
>TRBV19
CASSIWTQGAGANVLTF
>TRBV30
CAWRTSGTTNEQFF
>TRBV10-2
CASRKDGFSEQYF
>TRBV3-1/TRBV3-2
CASSRLGSTNYGYTF
>TRBV12-3/TRBV12-4
CASSSGTDTQYF
>TRBV6-5
CASSKRDRDGNTIYF
>TRBV19
CASSPSFTDTQYF
>TRBV21-1
CASSKARQGRHTQYF
>TRBV18
CASSGLAGPNEQFF
>TRBV6-5
CASSYWTGENYGYTF
>TRBV9
CASSVEVRNFNNEQFF
>TRBV7-2
CASSRRDGDSYEQYF
>TRBV24-1
CATSDKLDSGGLLTDTQYF
>TRBV7-2
CASSLEQGLAERNTGELFF
>TRBV7-9
CASRAGTGGAGYTF
>TRBV18
CASSPHTDMNTEAFF
>TRBV19
CASKGGQGVHNEQFF
>TRBV6-2/TRBV6-3
CASSGPGQGGEQYF
>TRBV13
CASSLKQGVTETQYF
>TRBV24-1
CATSQGSNEQYF
>TRBV7-9
CASSLVGRDTGNTIYF
>TRBV12-2
CASRGTSGSYEQFF
>TRBV24-1
CATSDLQRQRYYEQYF
>TRBV29-1
CSVTGVQGRELFF
>TRBV5-1
CASSAGTGGMETQYF
>TRBV6-5
CASSYSYENYGYTF
>TRBV12-3/TRBV12-4
CASTKMNTEAFF
>TRBV7-2
CASSLDRGQPQHF
>TRBV27
CASSSRSRGYEQYF
>TRBV19
CASSPTGGSSGANVLTF
>TRBV3-1/TRBV3-2
CASSRSTANTEAFF
>TRBV5-1
CASSLQGQGATGELFF
>TRBV9
CASNQGGGEQFF
>TRBV5-1
CASSLALDRNSGNTIYF